This TCR beta chain was documented in a study of T cell responses to AZD1222 COVID-19 vaccine. Study results and limitations: The breadth and depth of Spike-specific TCRs increased once two AZD1222 doses had been given. It should be noted that donors were predominantly white British and more often female, and clonal diversity was possibly underestimated.

Assay used: immunoSEQ multiplex PCR; TCRdb lists only in-frame clones, some missing. This repertoire shows 100,000 or so clones, approximately 88% found once; its top ten account for roughly 2.6%. Germline V CDR1 and CDR2: KGHDR, SFDVKD. The CDR3 is 12 residues long. V shed 2 bases and J shed 9 bases, with 7 bases lying between them. With regard to this clone: What it binds is unknown.

J is TRBJ2-1 and V is TRBV24-1; D gene ambiguous. The clonotype was recovered from an adult in good health. The source was peripheral blood, collected on day 0 of AZD1222 vaccination. CDR3 sequence reads: CATSDSPGEQFF. Written as DNA, the CDR3 is TGTGCCACCAGTGATTCTCCGGGTGAGCAGTTCTTC.